This T cell receptor (beta chain) was found in a study of T cells after posttransplantation cyclophosphamide. Using immunoSEQ multiplex PCR, the repertoire was profiled, and TCRdb retains in-frame clones only, with some absent. This sample carries 15,000 to 20,000 clones and no singletons, and 0.54% goes to the top ten. This CDR3 has 21 amino acids. The germline gives CDR1 MNHEY, CDR2 SMNVEV (reference sequence). J gave up 3 bases and V 0 bases, and 16 bases lay outside the gene matches. This clone was counted between two and nine times. The antigen is not known. General study points: TRB overlap between skin or GI tissue T cells and blood was limited. TRB clonality was highly associated with recipient CMV seropositivity and reactivation. Donor-recipient repertoire similarity was low at 1-2 months, rising over year one.

Busulfan-fludarabine conditioning, marrow transplant, and cyclophosphamide on days +3 and +4 were administered. This clonotype originated in a female patient under 45 who received an allogeneic stem cell transplant from a related donor, was CMV-positive, and had no GVHD. Part of the T cell pool may stem from the graft donor. The chain employs TRBV27 and TRBJ2-3, with 12 bases matching TRBD2. This specimen consisted of PBMCs, obtained after allogeneic stem cell transplant with posttransplant cyclophosphamide. CDR3 nucleotide sequence: TGTGCCAGCAGTTTATCGAGCGTACTTAGACTAGCGGGAGAGGGGACAGATACGCAGTATTTT. Its protein is CASSLSSVLRLAGEGTDTQYF.